This record covers a single T cell receptor (beta chain). This record belongs to a study of cytomegalovirus exposure and HLA in healthy donors. Trimming stripped 3 bases from V and 7 bases from J, with 14 bases between. CDR1 and CDR2 (germline): SGHRS, YFSETQ. This CDR3 contains 13 residues. 13 Jbeta primers and 60 Vbeta primers were used for the PCR. Measured with immunoSEQ multiplex PCR; TCRdb has only the in-frame clones, and not every one. The sample contains roughly 140,000 clones, around 66% of which appear only once. The material sequenced was PBMCs. V usage is TRBV5-1 and J usage is TRBJ2-7; possible D gene TRBD1, 6 bases. The clonotype comes from a woman aged 25 to 45 in good health and CMV-seropositive. The CDR3 nucleotides read TGCGCCAGCAGCTGGGAAACAGGGAAGGAGCAGTACTTC. Its translation is CASSWETGKEQYF.